This T cell receptor beta chain was sequenced in a study of blood T cell repertoires in COVID-19. In the study overall: Samples came from the United States, Italy and Spain, spanning acute and convalescent COVID-19. The analysed material was cDNA or gDNA that came from T cells, B-cell-depleted T cells, or PBMCs.

V shed 6 bases, J shed 7 bases, and the junction held 3 bases outside the gene matches. CDR3 length equals 11 residues. Germline V lookup: CDR1 DFQATT, CDR2 SNEGSKA (reference sequence). In the original processing: Estimation of nucleated cell counts relied on the amplification of reference gene primers. Here immunoSEQ multiplex PCR was the method, and the copy in TCRdb shows in-frame clones only, minus some. V and J calls and clone size are given by that table; D and trimming were obtained from the DNA. The sample lists more than 95,000 clones, approximately 80% occurring once. Sequencing input: peripheral blood. The V call is TRBV20-1, the J call TRBJ2-1; 7 bases align to TRBD1. This sequence was found in a man between 60 and 75 years old with acute or convalescent COVID-19. The CDR3 is CSARGRNEQFF. The CDR3 nucleotides read TGCAGTGCGAGGGGGCGGAATGAGCAGTTCTTC.